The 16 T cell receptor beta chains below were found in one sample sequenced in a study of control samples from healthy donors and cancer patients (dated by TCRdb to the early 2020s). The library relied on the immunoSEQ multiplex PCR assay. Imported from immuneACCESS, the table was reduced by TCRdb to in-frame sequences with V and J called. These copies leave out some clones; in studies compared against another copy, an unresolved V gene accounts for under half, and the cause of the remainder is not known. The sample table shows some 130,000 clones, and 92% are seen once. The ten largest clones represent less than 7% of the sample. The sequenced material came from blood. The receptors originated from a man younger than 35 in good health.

The CDR3 loop is CASSIIGGGQNQPQHF. The CDR3 DNA follows: TGTGCCAGTAGTATAATCGGGGGCGGCCAGAATCAGCCCCAGCATTTT. The rearrangement links TRBV19 to TRBJ1-5, with D possibly matching TRBD1 (6 bases). Trimming took off 2 bases at V and 4 bases at J, with 15 bases between the two ends. Germline V gene sequence: CDR1 LNHDA, CDR2 SQIVND (reference sequence). This CDR3 region has 16 residues.

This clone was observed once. The CDR3 coding sequence is TGTGCCAGCAACCCCGGACGGGGAAATCAGCCCCAGCATTTT. This codes for CASNPGRGNQPQHF. The chain uses TRBV6-5 and TRBJ1-5, with unresolved D. This CDR3 has 14 amino acids. CDR1 and CDR2 (germline): MNHEY, SVGAGI. V was trimmed by 7 bases and J by 4 bases, leaving 14 bases between them.

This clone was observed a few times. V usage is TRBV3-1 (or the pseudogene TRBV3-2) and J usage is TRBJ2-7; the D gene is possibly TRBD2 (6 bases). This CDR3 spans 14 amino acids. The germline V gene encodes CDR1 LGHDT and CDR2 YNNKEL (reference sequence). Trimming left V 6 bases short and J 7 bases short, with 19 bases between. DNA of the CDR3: TGTGCCAGCAGTTTCGGGGGAAACCCTACGGAGCAGTACTTC. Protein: CASSFGGNPTEQYF.

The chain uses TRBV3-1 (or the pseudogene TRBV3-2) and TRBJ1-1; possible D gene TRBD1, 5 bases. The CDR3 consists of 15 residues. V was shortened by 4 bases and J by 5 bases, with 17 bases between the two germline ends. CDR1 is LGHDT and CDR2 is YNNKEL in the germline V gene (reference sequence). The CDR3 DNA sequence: TGTGCCAGCAGCCCCTCGGCGGCAGGGCGGACTGAAGCTTTCTTT. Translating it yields CASSPSAAGRTEAFF.

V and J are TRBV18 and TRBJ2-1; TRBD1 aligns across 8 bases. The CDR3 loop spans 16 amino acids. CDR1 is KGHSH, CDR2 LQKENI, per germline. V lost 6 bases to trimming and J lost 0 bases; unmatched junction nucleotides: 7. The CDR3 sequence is CASSLAQGGSYNEQFF. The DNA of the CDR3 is TGTGCCAGCTCGCTCGCACAGGGGGGCTCCTACAATGAGCAGTTCTTC.

The CDR3: CASGLAGGRGEQFF. CDR3 nucleotide sequence: TGTGCTAGTGGACTAGCGGGGGGGCGAGGTGAGCAGTTCTTC. The chain has TRBV12-5 and TRBJ2-1, with TRBD2 identical over 13 bases. With 6 bases clipped from V and 9 bases from J, the junction kept 5 bases outside the gene matches. CDR1 is LGHNT, CDR2 FRNRAP, per germline. The CDR3 runs to 14 residues.

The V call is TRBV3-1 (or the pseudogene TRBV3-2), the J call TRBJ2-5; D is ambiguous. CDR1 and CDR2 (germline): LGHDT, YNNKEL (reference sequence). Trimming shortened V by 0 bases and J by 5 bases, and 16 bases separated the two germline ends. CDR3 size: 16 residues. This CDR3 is CASSQDLLGRSETQYF. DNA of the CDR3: TGTGCCAGCAGCCAAGATCTCCTCGGAAGGTCGGAGACCCAGTACTTC.

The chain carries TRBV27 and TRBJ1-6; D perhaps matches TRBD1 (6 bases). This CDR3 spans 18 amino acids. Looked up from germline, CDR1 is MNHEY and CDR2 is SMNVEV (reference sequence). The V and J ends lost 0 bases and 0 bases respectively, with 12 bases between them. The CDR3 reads CASSLSQGPSSYNSPLHF. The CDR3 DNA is TGTGCCAGCAGTTTATCTCAGGGGCCTAGCTCCTATAATTCACCCCTCCACTTT.

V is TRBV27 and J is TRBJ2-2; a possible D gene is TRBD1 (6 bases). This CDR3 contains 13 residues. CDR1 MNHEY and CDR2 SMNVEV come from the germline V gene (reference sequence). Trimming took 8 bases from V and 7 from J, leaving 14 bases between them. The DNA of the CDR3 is TGTGCCAGCCAGGGGAGTTTGGTCGGGGAGCTGTTTTTT. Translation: CASQGSLVGELFF.

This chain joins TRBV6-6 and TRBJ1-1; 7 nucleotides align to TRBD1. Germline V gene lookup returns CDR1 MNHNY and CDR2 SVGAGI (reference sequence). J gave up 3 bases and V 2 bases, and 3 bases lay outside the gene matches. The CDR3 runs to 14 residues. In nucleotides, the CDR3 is TGTGCCAGCAGTTACCGCCAGGGGGACACTGAAGCTTTCTTT. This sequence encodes CASSYRQGDTEAFF.

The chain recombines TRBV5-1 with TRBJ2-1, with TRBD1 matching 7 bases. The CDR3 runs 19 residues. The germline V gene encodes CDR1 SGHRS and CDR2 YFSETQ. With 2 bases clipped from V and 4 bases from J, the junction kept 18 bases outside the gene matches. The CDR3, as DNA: TGCGCCAGCAGCTTCCCACCGGACAGGCTGCGAAGGGGGTACAATGAGCAGTTCTTC. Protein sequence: CASSFPPDRLRRGYNEQFF.

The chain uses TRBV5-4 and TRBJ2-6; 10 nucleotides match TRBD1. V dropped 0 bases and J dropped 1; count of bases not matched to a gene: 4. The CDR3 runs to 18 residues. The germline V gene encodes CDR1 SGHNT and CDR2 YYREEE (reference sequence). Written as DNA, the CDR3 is TGTGCCAGCAGCTTGGCCTGGACAGGGGGGTCTGGGGCCAACGTCCTGACTTTC. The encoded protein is CASSLAWTGGSGANVLTF. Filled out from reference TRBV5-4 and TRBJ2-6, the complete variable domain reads ETGVTQSPTHLIKTRGQQVTLRCSSQSGHNTVSWYQQALGQGPQFIFQYYREEENGRGNFPPRFSGLQFPNYSSELNVNALELDDSALYLCASSLAWTGGSGANVLTFGAGSRLTVL.

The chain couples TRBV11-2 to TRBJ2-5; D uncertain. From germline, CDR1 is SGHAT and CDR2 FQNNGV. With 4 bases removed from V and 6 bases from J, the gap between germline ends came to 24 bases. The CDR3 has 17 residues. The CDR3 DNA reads TGTGCCAGCAGCTCCAGGCGGCCCGACCCCAGCAAACAGACCCAGTACTTC. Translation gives CASSSRRPDPSKQTQYF.

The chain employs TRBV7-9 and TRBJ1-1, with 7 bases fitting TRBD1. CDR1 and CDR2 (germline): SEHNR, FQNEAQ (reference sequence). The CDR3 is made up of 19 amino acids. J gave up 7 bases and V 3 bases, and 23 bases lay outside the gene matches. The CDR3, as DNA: TGTGCCAGCAGCTTTTATAGATTTGGGGGGAGACAGGGCTCTGATGAAGCTTTCTTT. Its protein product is CASSFYRFGGRQGSDEAFF.

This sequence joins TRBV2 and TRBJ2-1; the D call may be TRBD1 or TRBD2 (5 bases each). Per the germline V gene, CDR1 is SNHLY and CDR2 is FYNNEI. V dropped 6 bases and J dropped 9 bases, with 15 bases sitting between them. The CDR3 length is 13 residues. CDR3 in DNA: TGTGCCAGCAGAGAGGGGTCGCCGGCTGAGCAGTTCTTC. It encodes CASREGSPAEQFF.

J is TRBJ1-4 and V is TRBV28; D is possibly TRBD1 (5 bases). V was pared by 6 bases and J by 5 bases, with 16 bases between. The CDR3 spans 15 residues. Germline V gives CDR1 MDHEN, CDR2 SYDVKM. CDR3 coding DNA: TGTGCCAGCAGCTCCCCAAGGGGTGCCAATGAAAAACTGTTTTTT. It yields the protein CASSSPRGANEKLFF.